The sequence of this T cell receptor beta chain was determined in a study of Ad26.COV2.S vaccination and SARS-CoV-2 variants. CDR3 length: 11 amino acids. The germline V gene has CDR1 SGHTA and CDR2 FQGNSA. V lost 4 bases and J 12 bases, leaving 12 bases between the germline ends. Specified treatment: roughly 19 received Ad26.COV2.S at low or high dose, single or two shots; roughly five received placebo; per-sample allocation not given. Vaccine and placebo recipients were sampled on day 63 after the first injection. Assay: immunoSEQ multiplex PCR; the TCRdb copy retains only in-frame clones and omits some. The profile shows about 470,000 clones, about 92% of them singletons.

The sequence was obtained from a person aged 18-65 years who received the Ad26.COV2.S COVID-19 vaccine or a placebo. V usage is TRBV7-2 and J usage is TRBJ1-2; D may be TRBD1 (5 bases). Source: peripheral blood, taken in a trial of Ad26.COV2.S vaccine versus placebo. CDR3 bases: TGTGCCAGCAGCTGGCGGGGCCTAAACACCTTC. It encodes CASSWRGLNTF.